Below are 21 T cell receptor beta chains sequenced from a single sample in a study of early T cells in non-severe SARS-CoV-2 infection. Using its own MiXCR run on the 5' RACE reads, TCRdb lists one record per CDR3 protein. The table shows about 70,000 distinct CDR3 sequences, with around 11% occurring only once. Sequenced: whole blood. These receptor sequences come from an adult who was a healthcare worker with PCR-confirmed SARS-CoV-2 infection or an uninfected control (not recorded which).

This clonotype showed up just a few times. The chain is built from TRBV7-8 and TRBJ2-2; 10 bases match TRBD2. After removal of 2 bases from V and 0 bases from J, the junction contained 6 bases not matched to a gene. This CDR3 contains 18 residues. Germline lookup yields CDR1 SGHVS and CDR2 FQNEAQ. This CDR3 is CASSLLAGVPANTGELFF. As DNA, the CDR3 is TGTGCCAGCAGCTTACTAGCGGGGGTACCCGCGAACACCGGGGAGCTGTTTTTT. The whole variable domain, remainder taken from reference TRBV7-8 and TRBJ2-2, is GAGVSQSPRYKVAKRGQDVALRCDPISGHVSLFWYQQALGQGPEFLTYFQNEAQLDKSGLPSDRFFAERPEGSVSTLKIQRTQQEDSAVYLCASSLLAGVPANTGELFFGEGSRLTVL.

This clonotype was seen more than once but under ten times. The rearrangement uses TRBV11-2 and TRBJ2-3, with D perhaps TRBD2 (6 bases). The germline gives CDR1 SGHAT, CDR2 FQNNGV. This CDR3 is built from 14 residues. V shed 6 bases and J shed 2 bases, with 12 bases lying between them. The CDR3 loop reads CASRRDLNTDTQYF. The CDR3 DNA reads as TGTGCCAGCAGAAGGGACTTAAACACAGATACGCAGTATTTT.

Concerning this clonotype itself: Sequence at one end of the junction differs from germline and may be a read error. This rearrangement joins TRBV7-2 to TRBJ1-5, with D perhaps TRBD1 (5 bases). This CDR3 has 15 residues. Germline V gene sequence: CDR1 SGHTA, CDR2 FQGNSA. The CDR3 bases are TGTGTCAGCAGCCTAGCATTGGGGGGCAATCAGCCCCAGCATTTT. Protein sequence: CVSSLALGGNQPQHF.

This clonotype has ten or more counts. This chain links TRBV7-6 with TRBJ2-5; 7 bases align to TRBD1. V dropped 7 bases and J dropped 1; count of bases not matched to a gene: 6. Germline V lookup: CDR1 SGHVS, CDR2 FNYEAQ. The CDR3 runs 14 residues. The CDR3 reads CASTTAGGQETQYF. CDR3 in DNA: TGTGCCAGCACCACGGCAGGGGGCCAAGAGACCCAGTACTTC.

This clonotype was seen a few times. The genes are TRBV7-9 and TRBJ1-4; the D gene is possibly TRBD1 (6 bases). V lost 7 bases, J lost 5 bases, and 14 bases lay in between. Germline V gene lookup returns CDR1 SEHNR and CDR2 FQNEAQ (reference sequence). There are 14 residues in the CDR3. The CDR3 sequence is CASISDRRNEKLFF. In DNA, the CDR3 is TGTGCCAGCATCTCTGACAGGAGGAATGAAAAACTGTTTTTT.

The V call is TRBV7-2, the J call TRBJ1-6; the D gene is possibly TRBD1 (6 bases). In germline, CDR1 is SGHTA, CDR2 FQGNSA. Trimming removed 1 base from V and 9 bases from J, with 19 bases in between. The length of the CDR3 is 17 residues. The CDR3 is CASSLGTGYINASPLHF. The CDR3 nucleotides are TGTGCCAGCAGCTTAGGAACAGGGTACATCAATGCTTCACCCCTCCACTTT.

This clonotype was recorded a few times. The V gene is TRBV5-4, the J gene TRBJ2-2; a weak D match, TRBD1 (6 bases). CDR3 size: 15 residues. Looked up from germline, CDR1 is SGHNT and CDR2 is YYREEE (reference sequence). With 4 bases removed from V and 0 bases from J, the gap between germline ends came to 10 bases. The CDR3 reads CASSRTGPNTGELFF. CDR3 sequence (DNA): TGTGCCAGCAGCCGTACAGGGCCGAACACCGGGGAGCTGTTTTTT.

This clonotype was seen repeatedly, ten times or more. The V call is TRBV7-9, the J call TRBJ2-1; D uncertain. The V end was cut by 3 bases, the J end by 0 bases, with 3 bases between. The CDR3 has 13 amino acids. CDR1 is SEHNR, CDR2 FQNEAQ, per germline (reference sequence). The DNA for the CDR3 is TGTGCCAGCAGCTTTGACTCCTACAATGAGCAGTTCTTC. As protein: CASSFDSYNEQFF.

This clonotype showed up many times. The chain links TRBV19 to TRBJ2-1; D is undetermined. The CDR3 sequence is 13 residues long. Looked up from germline, CDR1 is LNHDA and CDR2 is SQIVND (reference sequence). V was trimmed by 1 base and J by 6 bases, leaving 7 bases between them. The CDR3 is CASSIGVTNEQFF. DNA for the CDR3: TGTGCCAGTAGTATAGGGGTTACCAATGAGCAGTTCTTC.

This clonotype was detected ten times or more. The V gene is TRBV21-1, the J gene TRBJ2-7; TRBD2, the D gene given by the table, was not confirmed from the DNA. TRBV21-1 is a pseudogene locus. The CDR3 sequence is 11 residues long. The CDR3 spells CASSTWRAGNF. DNA of the CDR3: TGTGCCAGCAGCACGTGGAGGGCTGGGAACTTC.

This clonotype was counted a few times. The chain carries TRBV29-1 and TRBJ2-1; D perhaps matches TRBD2 (6 bases). From germline, CDR1 is SQVTM and CDR2 ANQGSEA. The CDR3 length is 17 residues. With 0 bases removed from V and 0 bases from J, the gap between germline ends came to 15 bases. CDR3 protein: CSVEDGGARSSYNEQFF. In nucleotides, the CDR3 is TGCAGCGTTGAAGATGGAGGGGCTCGGAGCTCCTACAATGAGCAGTTCTTC.

This clonotype has at least ten counts. The chain joins TRBV5-1 to TRBJ2-7; possibly TRBD1 for D (5 bases). The germline V and J ends were trimmed by 1 base and 0 bases, with 14 bases remaining between them. In germline, CDR1 is SGHRS, CDR2 YFSETQ. The CDR3 contains 16 residues. The CDR3 DNA sequence: TGCGCCAGCAGCTTGCTTGAGGACATGAGCTCCTACGAGCAGTACTTC. Translated: CASSLLEDMSSYEQYF.

This clonotype was observed a few times. This rearrangement joins TRBV10-3 to TRBJ2-2, with 7 bases fitting TRBD1. V lost 7 bases and J lost 6; bases outside the gene matches: 8. Germline V gives CDR1 ENHRY, CDR2 SYGVKD. The CDR3 runs to 14 residues. CDR3 residues: CAITPTGNPGELFF. In DNA, the CDR3 is TGTGCCATCACCCCGACAGGGAATCCCGGGGAGCTGTTTTTT.

The V call is TRBV29-1, the J call TRBJ1-1; 7 bases match TRBD1. V shed 4 bases and J 3 bases; nucleotides not matched to a gene: 2. CDR3 length equals 12 residues. Germline CDR1 is SQVTM and CDR2 is ANQGSEA. The CDR3 protein is CSVGTGDTEAFF. The CDR3 DNA reads as TGCAGCGTTGGCACAGGGGACACTGAAGCTTTCTTT.

V gene TRBV6-2 or TRBV6-3 combines with J gene TRBJ1-1; D gene ambiguous. The length of the CDR3 is 13 residues. V was clipped by 3 bases and J by 6 bases, with 11 bases between them. Germline lookup yields CDR1 MNHEY and CDR2 SVGEGT. CDR3 residues: CASSYYPSSEAFF. CDR3 DNA sequence: TGTGCCAGCAGTTATTATCCAAGTTCTGAAGCTTTCTTT.

This chain uses TRBV7-8 with TRBJ2-5; 9 bases match TRBD2. V lost 0 bases and J lost 6; bases outside the gene matches: 11. The length of the CDR3 is 17 residues. Germline V gives CDR1 SGHVS, CDR2 FQNEAQ. CDR3 DNA sequence: TGTGCCAGCAGCTTAGCCCTAGCGGGGCCACCAAAGAAGACCCAGTACTTC. This translates into CASSLALAGPPKKTQYF.

CDR3: CSVELAGRSTDTQYF. The CDR3 DNA is TGCAGCGTTGAGCTAGCCGGGCGAAGCACAGATACGCAGTATTTT. The chain couples TRBV29-1 to TRBJ2-3, with D maybe TRBD2 (5 bases). V lost 3 bases to trimming and J lost 0 bases, with 13 bases between them. CDR3 size: 15 residues. CDR1 SQVTM and CDR2 ANQGSEA come from the germline V gene.

This chain connects TRBV5-6 to TRBJ1-6, with D possibly matching TRBD1 (6 bases). CDR3 length equals 13 residues. V was pared by 3 bases and J by 9 bases, with 10 bases between. Germline V gene sequence: CDR1 SGHDT, CDR2 YYEEEE. The CDR3 spells CASSWIGGSPLHF. In nucleotides, the CDR3 is TGTGCCAGCAGCTGGATAGGGGGTTCACCCCTCCACTTT.

The chain joins TRBV2 to TRBJ1-5; D unclear. There are 13 residues in the CDR3. V shed 4 bases and J shed 5 bases, with 9 bases lying between them. CDR1 and CDR2 from the germline V gene are SNHLY and FYNNEI. CDR3 region: CASSGLLDQPQHF. CDR3 coding DNA: TGTGCCAGCAGTGGTCTACTGGATCAGCCCCAGCATTTT.

This clonotype was counted ten times or more. The chain uses TRBV6-5 and TRBJ1-1; D ambiguous. The CDR3 totals 14 residues. V lost 6 bases to trimming and J lost 0 bases, with 11 bases between them. Looked up from germline, CDR1 is MNHEY and CDR2 is SVGAGI. The CDR3: CASSPGALNTEAFF. The CDR3 DNA follows: TGTGCCAGCAGCCCCGGCGCCCTGAACACTGAAGCTTTCTTT.

The chain has TRBV6-1 and TRBJ2-3, with 9 bases lining up with TRBD2. CDR1 and CDR2 (germline): MNHNS, SASEGT. With 6 bases clipped from V and 2 bases from J, the junction kept 6 bases outside the gene matches. The CDR3 is 15 amino acids. Here the CDR3 DNA reads TGTGCCAGCAGCGCCATAGCGGGGGACACAGATACGCAGTATTTT. This encodes CASSAIAGDTDTQYF.